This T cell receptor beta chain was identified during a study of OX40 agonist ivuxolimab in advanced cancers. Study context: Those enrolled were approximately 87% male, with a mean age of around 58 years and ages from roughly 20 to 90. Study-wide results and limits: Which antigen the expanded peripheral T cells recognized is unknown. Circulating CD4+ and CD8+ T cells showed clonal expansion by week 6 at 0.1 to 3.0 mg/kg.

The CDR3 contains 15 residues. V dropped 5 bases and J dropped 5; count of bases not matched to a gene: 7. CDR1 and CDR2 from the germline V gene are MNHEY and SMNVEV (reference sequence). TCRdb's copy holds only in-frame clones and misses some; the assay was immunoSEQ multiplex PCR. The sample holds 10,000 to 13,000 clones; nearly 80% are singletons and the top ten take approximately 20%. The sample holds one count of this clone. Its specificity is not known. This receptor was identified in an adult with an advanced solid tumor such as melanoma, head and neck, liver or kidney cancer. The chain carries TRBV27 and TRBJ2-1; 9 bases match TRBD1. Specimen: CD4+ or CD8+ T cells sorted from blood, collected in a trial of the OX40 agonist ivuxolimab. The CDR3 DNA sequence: TGTGCCAGCAGTCTCCGGGACAGGGTGGACAATGAGCAGTTCTTC. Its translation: CASSLRDRVDNEQFF.